Each of the 4 T cell receptor beta chains below was sequenced from the same sample in a study of blood T cell repertoires in COVID-19. The table came from immunoSEQ multiplex PCR; TCRdb's copy has only in-frame clones and leaves some out. The sample carries about 100,000 clones, roughly 88% recorded once. The sequenced material came from peripheral blood. All receptors come from a human donor in a cohort sampled during active COVID-19.

The chain is built from TRBV3-1 (or the pseudogene TRBV3-2) and TRBJ2-1; D possibly corresponds to TRBD2 (6 bases). CDR1 LGHDT and CDR2 YNNKEL come from the germline V gene (reference sequence). This CDR3 is 17 amino acids long. V was cut by 1 base and J by 5 bases, with 18 bases left in between. This CDR3 reads CASSQASGLLRDNEQFF. The DNA of the CDR3 is TGTGCCAGCAGCCAAGCCTCGGGACTCTTAAGGGACAATGAGCAGTTCTTC.

The rearrangement joins TRBV6-2 or TRBV6-3 to TRBJ2-7; 12 nucleotides agree with TRBD2. The J call may be incorrect, as the DNA end agrees better with TRBJ2-1. Looked up from germline, CDR1 is MNHEY and CDR2 is SVGEGT. The CDR3 loop spans 13 amino acids. The CDR3 nucleotides read TGTGCCAGCAGACCTAGCGGGAGGGCTGAGCAGTTCTTC. Translation gives CASRPSGRAEQFF.

The chain is built from TRBV28 and TRBJ1-5; weak D call: TRBD1 (6 bases). Trimming shortened V by 9 bases and J by 9 bases, and 27 bases separated the two germline ends. This CDR3 is 16 amino acids long. CDR1 is MDHEN, CDR2 SYDVKM, per germline. CDR3 nucleotide sequence: TGTGCCAGTACCACCCGGGACACCCAAGTTCGTCCGCCCCAGCATTTT. It yields the protein CASTTRDTQVRPPQHF.

This chain joins TRBV11-1 and TRBJ2-7; TRBD1 aligns across 11 bases. The ends lost 3 bases at V and 3 bases at J; junction bases unmatched: 1. Germline CDR1 is SGHAT and CDR2 is FQDESV (reference sequence). The length of the CDR3 is 14 residues. This chain's CDR3 is CASSLGTGGYEQYF. The CDR3 nucleotides read TGTGCCAGCAGCTTGGGGACAGGGGGCTACGAGCAGTACTTC.